Following are 17 T cell receptor beta chains from one sample sequenced in a study of cytomegalovirus exposure and HLA in healthy donors. PCR involved 60 Vbeta and 13 Jbeta primers. Sequenced by immunoSEQ multiplex PCR; TCRdb stores in-frame clones only, minus some. The sample contains 150,000 to 200,000 clones, approximately 88% of which appear only once. The sequencing input was PBMCs. The source is a woman in her thirties in good health and CMV-seronegative.

The chain has TRBV27 and TRBJ1-1, with D possibly matching TRBD1 (6 bases). This CDR3 has 14 residues. The V end lost 5 bases, the J end lost 5 bases, and 15 bases lay between the germline ends. Germline-derived CDR1 and CDR2 are MNHEY and SMNVEV (reference sequence). The CDR3 is CASSPTGKRTEAFF. CDR3 bases: TGTGCCAGCAGTCCAACAGGGAAGAGAACTGAAGCTTTCTTT.

J is TRBJ2-5 and V is TRBV5-6, with 10 bases identical to TRBD2. This CDR3 spans 16 amino acids. J gave up 0 bases and V 4 bases, and 6 bases lay outside the gene matches. In germline, CDR1 is SGHDT, CDR2 YYEEEE. CDR3 residues: CASSARTSGNQETQYF. The CDR3 DNA follows: TGTGCCAGCAGCGCCCGGACTAGCGGCAACCAAGAGACCCAGTACTTC.

Here the CDR3 DNA reads TGCGCCAGCAGCGTAACCGGGACAGGGGGAGCTGAAGGCTACACCTTC. Translating gives CASSVTGTGGAEGYTF. The J gene is TRBJ1-2, the V gene TRBV5-1; 11 positions match TRBD1. Germline loops: CDR1 SGHRS, CDR2 YFSETQ. V lost 4 bases, J lost 8 bases, and 13 bases stayed unmatched. CDR3 size: 16 residues.

This clone showed up just once. This chain links TRBV5-4 with TRBJ2-7; TRBD1 matches 8 bases. Unmatched junction bases numbered 9, after V lost 4 bases and J lost 6 bases. Germline V CDR1 and CDR2: SGHNT, YYREEE (reference sequence). This CDR3 spans 14 amino acids. The CDR3 is CASSRSGQALEQYF. CDR3 DNA: TGTGCCAGCAGCCGGTCGGGACAGGCTCTCGAGCAGTACTTC.

The chain joins TRBV5-4 to TRBJ2-1; 11 bases align to TRBD2. Germline V gene data show CDR1 as SGHNT and CDR2 as YYREEE (reference sequence). This CDR3 spans 13 amino acids. With V trimmed by 3 bases and J by 7 bases, 0 bases remained unmatched. In nucleotides, the CDR3 is TGTGCCAGCAGCTGGACTAGCGGGAATGAGCAGTTCTTC. This translates into CASSWTSGNEQFF.

The chain links TRBV28 to TRBJ2-1; D ambiguous. Trimming removed 7 bases from V and 2 bases from J, with 24 bases in between. Germline values: CDR1 MDHEN, CDR2 SYDVKM. This CDR3 has 18 amino acids. CDR3 bases: TGTGCCAGCACTCCCGGTCGTCCCGGAGACCGTGCCTACAATGAGCAGTTCTTC. Its translation: CASTPGRPGDRAYNEQFF.

This clone was counted only a few times. The chain uses TRBV7-9 and TRBJ2-7; tentative D call: TRBD2 (5 bases). This CDR3 has 13 amino acids. V was cut by 3 bases and J by 7 bases, with 13 bases left in between. Germline values: CDR1 SEHNR, CDR2 FQNEAQ (reference sequence). The CDR3 DNA reads TGTGCCAGCAGCTTCCAGACCCCGGGGGAGCAGTACTTC. Protein sequence: CASSFQTPGEQYF.

The chain employs TRBV5-8 and TRBJ2-7, with TRBD2 identical over 12 bases. Germline values: CDR1 SGHTS, CDR2 YDEGEE. V was pared by 3 bases and J by 1 base, with 5 bases of the junction left unmatched. The CDR3 has 16 amino acids. In nucleotides, the CDR3 is TGTGCCAGCAGCTCATTCCTAGCGGGAGGGTCCTACGAGCAGTACTTC. It translates to CASSSFLAGGSYEQYF.

This chain uses TRBV2 with TRBJ2-2; D is possibly TRBD1 (6 bases). Trimming pared 3 bases from V and 5 bases from J, leaving 13 bases between. CDR3 length equals 15 residues. Per the germline V gene, CDR1 is SNHLY and CDR2 is FYNNEI. The DNA for the CDR3 is TGTGCCAGCAGTGACGCCAGGGGAATAACCGGGGAGCTGTTTTTT. Translation: CASSDARGITGELFF.

The V call is TRBV9, the J call TRBJ2-7; 8 nucleotides agree with TRBD1. CDR3 length: 18 residues. Germline lookup yields CDR1 SGDLS and CDR2 YYNGEE. The trim removed 4 bases at V and 6 bases at J, leaving 21 bases unmatched. The CDR3 region has the DNA TGTGCCAGCAGCCCTCGGGACAGGCGAGTTGGCCCCGGCTCCGAGCAGTACTTC. It translates to CASSPRDRRVGPGSEQYF.

The chain is built from TRBV28 and TRBJ1-5, with D maybe TRBD1 (5 bases). CDR1 is MDHEN and CDR2 is SYDVKM in the germline V gene. The CDR3 has 16 amino acids. Trimming pared 2 bases from V and 4 bases from J, leaving 15 bases between. The CDR3: CASSLSQGARNQPQHF. In DNA, the CDR3 is TGTGCCAGCAGTTTAAGTCAAGGGGCGCGAAATCAGCCCCAGCATTTT.

V gene TRBV21-1 combines with J gene TRBJ2-1; the table names TRBD2, a call not compared with the DNA. TRBV21-1 is a known pseudogene. This CDR3 region has 16 residues. CDR3 protein: CATFTGTSGLYNEQFF. For the CDR3, the DNA is TGTGCCACCTTCACCGGGACTAGCGGACTCTACAATGAGCAGTTCTTC.

The genes are TRBV10-3 and TRBJ1-2; 7 nucleotides align to TRBD1. J lost 5 bases, V lost 6 bases, and 9 bases had no gene match. Germline V gene lookup returns CDR1 ENHRY and CDR2 SYGVKD. The CDR3 has 14 residues. Here the CDR3 DNA reads TGTGCCATCAGGACAGGGCCGGTCGGTTATGGCTACACCTTC. Protein sequence: CAIRTGPVGYGYTF.

This clone appeared a few times. The rearrangement joins TRBV5-6 to TRBJ1-1, with D perhaps matching TRBD1 (6 bases). The CDR3 has 14 residues. CDR1 is SGHDT and CDR2 is YYEEEE in the germline V gene. V dropped 5 bases and J dropped 2 bases, with 13 bases sitting between them. The CDR3 sequence is CASRPYRDNTEAFF. DNA for the CDR3: TGTGCCAGCAGGCCGTACAGGGACAACACTGAAGCTTTCTTT.

The chain carries TRBV7-7 and TRBJ1-4; D might be TRBD1 (6 bases). The CDR3 spans 14 residues. Germline CDR1 reads SSHAT; CDR2 reads FNYEAQ (reference sequence). The V and J ends lost 5 bases and 6 bases respectively, with 13 bases between them. CDR3 sequence: CASSQGGDHEKLFF. In DNA form, the CDR3 reads TGTGCCAGCAGCCAAGGGGGGGACCATGAAAAACTGTTTTTT.

As concerns this clone: The identical CDR3 is also encoded by other nucleotide sequences in the sample. The chain links TRBV7-2 to TRBJ1-5; D is possibly TRBD1 (6 bases). CDR1 is SGHTA and CDR2 is FQGNSA in the germline V gene. The CDR3 sequence is 19 residues long. V lost 5 bases to trimming and J lost 0 bases, with 23 bases between them. CDR3 region: CASSPKTGLIWDSNQPQHF. The CDR3 DNA is TGTGCCAGCAGCCCTAAGACAGGACTCATCTGGGATAGCAATCAGCCCCAGCATTTT.

This rearrangement joins TRBV6-5 to TRBJ2-5, with 12 bases identical to TRBD2. The J call is doubtful: the DNA matches TRBJ2-7 better. The CDR3 runs to 16 residues. The germline gives CDR1 MNHEY, CDR2 SVGAGI. The CDR3 DNA is TGTGCCAGCAGTTACTCTGGGACTAGCGGGCTCTACGAGCAGTACTTC. Translating it yields CASSYSGTSGLYEQYF.